This T cell receptor (beta chain) was found in a study of cytomegalovirus exposure and HLA in healthy donors. Notes on the study in general: According to the study, some 160 TCR beta chains were cytomegalovirus-associated. A subsequent analysis found that TCR clusters from the first cohort also tended to co-occur in the 120 or so validation repertoires, with approximately 95% of cluster scores above 0. Most TCRs appeared rarely, but some public TCRs recurred in many donors.

The donors formed part of the roughly 120-subject validation cohort, distinct from the roughly 700-subject first cohort. Remarks on this clone: Its target is not known.

Germline V gene lookup returns CDR1 LGHNA and CDR2 YNFKEQ. V was pared by 4 bases and J by 6 bases, with 14 bases between. This CDR3 spans 14 amino acids. Assay used: immunoSEQ multiplex PCR; TCRdb lists only in-frame clones, some missing. Of roughly 76,000 clones in the sample, 94% are singletons; the top ten hold 1.5% to 1.8%. The sequence was collected from a man between 18 and 29 years old in good health and CMV-seropositive. The chain combines TRBV4-2 with TRBJ2-3; possible D gene TRBD2, 7 bases. Sequencing was done on a sample of PBMCs. CDR3 in DNA: TGTGCCAGCAGCCCCCAAGGGGGGGTTGATACGCAGTATTTT. The encoded protein is CASSPQGGVDTQYF.